This is a list of T cell receptor beta chains from one sample in a study of T cell responses to AZD1222 COVID-19 vaccine. Generated by immunoSEQ multiplex PCR, the TCRdb table keeps only in-frame clones and is missing some. The sample records some 80,000 clones, 70% to 90% being singletons. The input for sequencing was peripheral blood, taken on day 0 of MenACWY control vaccination. The receptors originated from an adult in good health. CDR3s include the opening cysteine and the closing phenylalanine or tryptophan. The D gene is left open where the match is weak.

TRBV7-2,.,CASSASWGTGELFF
TRBV7-9,.,CASSPQGAGNTIYF
TRBV25-1,.,CASSVSGQNTEAFF
TRBV7-6,TRBD1,CASSLARTGEDTEAFF
TRBV18,.,CASSRADEETQYF
TRBV6-2/TRBV6-3,TRBD1,CASSFGQGGSSYNSPLHF
TRBV5-8,.,CASGPGRTDTQYF
TRBV27,.,CASSLSGGWGTGNQPQHF
TRBV7-9,.,CASSSTANYGYTF
TRBV6-5,TRBD1,CASSNQGVVQTQYF
TRBV19,.,CASSIGTAYGYTF
TRBV21-1,.,CASSKIRVRGTEAFF
TRBV2,TRBD1,CASSEASQGRGYGYTF
TRBV5-4,.,CASSLGYSTDTQYF
TRBV7-2,.,CASSPIAPGINNEQFF
TRBV11-3,.,CASSLRDTQYF
TRBV27,TRBD1,CASSPGTGSIYDGYTF
TRBV3-1/TRBV3-2,.,CASSSGTRNTGELFF
TRBV11-2,.,CASATAVGARNEQYF
TRBV15,.,CATSRTGATDTQYF
TRBV27,.,CASSLVPYNEQFF
TRBV6-2/TRBV6-3,.,CASSYGGVLPEQYF
TRBV9,.,CASSVVGGNTGELFF
TRBV30,.,CAWSVARGDIQYF
TRBV4-2,.,CASSQVRGGYEQYF
TRBV6-1,.,CASSEALQTSGNTIYF
TRBV3-1/TRBV3-2,TRBD1,CAGRTGEGGYTF
TRBV5-6,.,CASSLLSSYNSPLHF
TRBV7-8,.,CASTSELGFGEKLFF
TRBV18,TRBD1,CASSPRQGARSYNSPLHF
TRBV11-1,.,CASSLVGSSYNSPLHF
TRBV2,.,CASSPFTGREGYTF
TRBV10-3,.,CAISDMANTEAFF
TRBV6-2/TRBV6-3,TRBD2,CASSYTSGGTHNEQFF
TRBV19,.,CASSILDSRSSYNEQFF
TRBV7-9,.,CASSPRGGRDEKLFF
TRBV28,.,CASSFPLNEENTIYF
TRBV28,.,CASSLFVSGNTIYF
TRBV5-6,.,CASGLGWGAQPQHF
TRBV10-3,.,CAISDLGRSGNTIYF
TRBV30,.,CAWSLWSGREAFF
TRBV5-8,.,CASSLPASSGYTF
TRBV11-2,TRBD2,CASSLTSGDTDTQYF
TRBV10-3,.,CAISESLGKAGNTIYF